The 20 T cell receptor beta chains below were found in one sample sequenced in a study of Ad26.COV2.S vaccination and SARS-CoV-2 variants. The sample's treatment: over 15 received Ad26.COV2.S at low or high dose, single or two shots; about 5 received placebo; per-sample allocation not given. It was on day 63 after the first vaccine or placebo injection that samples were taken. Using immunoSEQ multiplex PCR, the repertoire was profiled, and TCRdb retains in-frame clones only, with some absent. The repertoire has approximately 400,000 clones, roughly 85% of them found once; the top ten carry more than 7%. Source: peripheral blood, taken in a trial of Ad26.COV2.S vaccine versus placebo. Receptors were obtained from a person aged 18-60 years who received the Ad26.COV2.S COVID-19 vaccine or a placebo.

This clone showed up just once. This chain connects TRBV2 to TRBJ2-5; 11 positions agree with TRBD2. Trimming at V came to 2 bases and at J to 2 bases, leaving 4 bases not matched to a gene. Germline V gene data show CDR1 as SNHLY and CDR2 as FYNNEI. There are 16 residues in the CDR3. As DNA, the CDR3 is TGTGCCAGCAGTGAAACTAGCGGGGGACCTCAAGAGACCCAGTACTTC. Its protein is CASSETSGGPQETQYF.

In nucleotides, the CDR3 is TGCGCCAGCAGCCAAGGACACGACTACGAGCAGTACTTC. The encoded protein is CASSQGHDYEQYF. The chain combines TRBV4-1 with TRBJ2-7; D is unresolved. The length of the CDR3 is 13 residues. Germline V gene lookup returns CDR1 MGHRA and CDR2 YSYEKL. Trimming stripped 1 base from V and 3 bases from J, with 7 bases between.

CDR3 sequence: CGCGGQETQYF. For the CDR3, the DNA is TGCGGATGCGGGGGTCAAGAGACCCAGTACTTC. The gene calls are TRBV29-1 and TRBJ2-5; TRBD2 matches 7 bases. Germline V gene data show CDR1 as SQVTM and CDR2 as ANQGSEA. The CDR3 sequence is 11 residues long.

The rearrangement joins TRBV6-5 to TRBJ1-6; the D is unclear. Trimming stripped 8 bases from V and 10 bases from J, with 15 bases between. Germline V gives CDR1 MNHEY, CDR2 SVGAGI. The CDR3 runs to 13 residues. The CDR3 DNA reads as TGTGCCAGCCATTACGGGATAGGCTCACCCCTCCACTTT. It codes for CASHYGIGSPLHF.

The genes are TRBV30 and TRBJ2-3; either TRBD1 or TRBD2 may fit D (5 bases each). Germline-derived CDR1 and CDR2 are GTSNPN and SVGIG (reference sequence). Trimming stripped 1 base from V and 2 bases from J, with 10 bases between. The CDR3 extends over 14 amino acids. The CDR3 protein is CAWSEGRFTDTQYF. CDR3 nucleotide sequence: TGTGCCTGGAGTGAGGGACGGTTCACAGATACGCAGTATTTT.

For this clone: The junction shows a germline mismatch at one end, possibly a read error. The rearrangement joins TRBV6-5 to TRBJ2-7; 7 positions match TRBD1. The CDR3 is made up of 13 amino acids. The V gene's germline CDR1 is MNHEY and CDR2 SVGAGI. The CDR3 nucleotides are TGTGCCACCAGTACAGGGGAGTTGGACGAGCAGTACTTC. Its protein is CATSTGELDEQYF.

As DNA, the CDR3 is TGTGCCAGCCAGGGCATTAAGGGGGATACGCAGTATTTT. It codes for CASQGIKGDTQYF. The V gene is TRBV2, the J gene TRBJ2-3, with D tentatively TRBD1 (5 bases). The germline V gene has CDR1 SNHLY and CDR2 FYNNEI. The CDR3 is 13 amino acids. Deletions cut 8 bases from V and 6 bases from J, with 15 bases between.

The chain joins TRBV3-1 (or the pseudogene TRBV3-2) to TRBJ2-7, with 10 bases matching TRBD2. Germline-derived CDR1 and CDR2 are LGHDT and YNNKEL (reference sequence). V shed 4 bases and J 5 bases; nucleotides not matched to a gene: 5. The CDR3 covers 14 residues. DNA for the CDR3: TGTGCCAGCAGCCTAACTGGACTAGCGGACGAGCAGTACTTC. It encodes CASSLTGLADEQYF.

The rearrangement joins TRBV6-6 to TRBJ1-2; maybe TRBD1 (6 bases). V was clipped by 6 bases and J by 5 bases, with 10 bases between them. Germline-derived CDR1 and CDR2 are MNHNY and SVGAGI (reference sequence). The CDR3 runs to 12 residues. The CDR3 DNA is TGTGCCAGCAGCGTCACAGGGTATGGCTACACCTTC. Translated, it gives CASSVTGYGYTF.

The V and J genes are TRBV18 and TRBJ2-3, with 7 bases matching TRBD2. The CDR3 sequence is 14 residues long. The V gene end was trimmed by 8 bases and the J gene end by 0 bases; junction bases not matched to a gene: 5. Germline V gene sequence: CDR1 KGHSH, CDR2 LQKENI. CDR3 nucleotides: TGTGCCAGCGCAGCGGGGTGGAGCACAGATACGCAGTATTTT. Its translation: CASAAGWSTDTQYF.

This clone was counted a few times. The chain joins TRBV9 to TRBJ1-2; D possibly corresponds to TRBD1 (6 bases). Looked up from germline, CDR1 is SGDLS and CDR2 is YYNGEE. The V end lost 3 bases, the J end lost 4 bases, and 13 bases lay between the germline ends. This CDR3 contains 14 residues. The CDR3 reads CASSALGAIYGYTF. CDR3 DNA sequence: TGTGCCAGCAGCGCCCTGGGGGCCATCTATGGCTACACCTTC. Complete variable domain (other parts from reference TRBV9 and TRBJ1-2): DSGVTQTPKHLITATGQRVTLRCSPRSGDLSVYWYQQSLDQGLQFLIQYYNGEERAKGNILERFSAQQFPDLHSELNLSSLELGDSALYFCASSALGAIYGYTFGSGTRLTVV.

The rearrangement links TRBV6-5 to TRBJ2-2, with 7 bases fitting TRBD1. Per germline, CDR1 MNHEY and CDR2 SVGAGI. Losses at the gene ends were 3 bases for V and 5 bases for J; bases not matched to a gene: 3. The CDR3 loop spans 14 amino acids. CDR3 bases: TGTGCCAGCAGTTATACAGGGGAGACCGGGGAGCTGTTTTTT. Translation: CASSYTGETGELFF.

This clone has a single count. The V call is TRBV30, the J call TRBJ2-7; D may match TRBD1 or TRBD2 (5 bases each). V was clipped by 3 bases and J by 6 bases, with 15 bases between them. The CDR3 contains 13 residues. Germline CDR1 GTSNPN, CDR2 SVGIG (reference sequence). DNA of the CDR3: TGTGCCTGGAGGTTACAGGAGGTCGGCGAGCAGTACTTC. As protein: CAWRLQEVGEQYF.

The CDR3: CASSPSGGLSFEAFF. The CDR3 DNA is TGTGCCAGCAGCCCTTCCGGGGGGCTCAGCTTTGAAGCTTTCTTT. The genes are TRBV5-4 and TRBJ1-1, with D possibly matching TRBD1 (6 bases). Looked up from germline, CDR1 is SGHNT and CDR2 is YYREEE (reference sequence). V was pared by 4 bases and J by 7 bases, with 20 bases between. The CDR3 covers 15 residues.

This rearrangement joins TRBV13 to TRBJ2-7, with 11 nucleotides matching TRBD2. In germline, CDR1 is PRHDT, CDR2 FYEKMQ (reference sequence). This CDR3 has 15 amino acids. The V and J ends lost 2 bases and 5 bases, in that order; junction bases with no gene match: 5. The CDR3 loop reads CASSLMVTSGNEQYF. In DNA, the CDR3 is TGTGCCAGCAGCTTAATGGTGACTAGCGGGAACGAGCAGTACTTC.

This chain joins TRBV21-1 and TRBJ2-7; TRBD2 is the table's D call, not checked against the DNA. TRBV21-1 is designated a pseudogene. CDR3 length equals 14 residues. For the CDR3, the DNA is TGTGCCAGCAGCAAAGGAGGATCAACCTACGAGCAGTACTTC. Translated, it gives CASSKGGSTYEQYF.

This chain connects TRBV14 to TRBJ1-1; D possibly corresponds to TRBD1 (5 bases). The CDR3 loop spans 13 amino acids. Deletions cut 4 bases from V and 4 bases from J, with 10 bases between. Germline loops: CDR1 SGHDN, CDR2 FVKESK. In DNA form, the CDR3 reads TGTGCCAGCAGCCTTAGAGGGGCCACTGAAGCTTTCTTT. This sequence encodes CASSLRGATEAFF.

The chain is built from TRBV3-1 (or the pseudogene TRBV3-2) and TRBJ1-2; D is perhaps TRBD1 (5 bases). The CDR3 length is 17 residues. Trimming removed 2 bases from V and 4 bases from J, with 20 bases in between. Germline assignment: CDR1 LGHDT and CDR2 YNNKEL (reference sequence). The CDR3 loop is CASSQSPPLDRIYGYTF. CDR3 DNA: TGTGCCAGCAGCCAAAGTCCACCCCTTGACAGAATCTATGGCTACACCTTC.

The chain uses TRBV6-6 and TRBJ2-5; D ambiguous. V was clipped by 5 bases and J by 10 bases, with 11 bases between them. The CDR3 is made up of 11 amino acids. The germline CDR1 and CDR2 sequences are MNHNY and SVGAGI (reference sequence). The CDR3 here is CASSNTLGQYF. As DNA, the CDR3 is TGTGCCAGCAGTAACACGCTTGGCCAGTACTTC.

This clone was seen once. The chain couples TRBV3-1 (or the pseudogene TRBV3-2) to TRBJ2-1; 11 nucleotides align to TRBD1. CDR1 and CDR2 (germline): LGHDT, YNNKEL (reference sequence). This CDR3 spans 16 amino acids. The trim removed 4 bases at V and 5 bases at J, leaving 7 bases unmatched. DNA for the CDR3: TGTGCCAGCAGCCCAACAGGACAGGGGGCGAACAATGAGCAGTTCTTC. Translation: CASSPTGQGANNEQFF.